A single T cell receptor (beta chain) is shown here with its context. The V gene's germline CDR1 is SNHLY and CDR2 FYNNEI. The V gene lost 1 base and the J gene lost 2 bases, with 9 bases spanning the gap. The CDR3 sequence is 14 residues long. TCRdb's table, derived via immunoSEQ multiplex PCR, lists solely in-frame clones and lacks some. The sample yields around 56,000 clones, roughly 94% seen once. This record comes from a study of T cell changes during pregnancy in multiple sclerosis. The chain recombines TRBV2 with TRBJ2-7; D unresolved. The sample here was CD8+ T cells from peripheral blood mononuclear cells, taken after pregnancy. This sequence originates from a female donor with multiple sclerosis, enrolled in a pregnancy study. In nucleotides, the CDR3 is TGTGCCAGCAGTGAAGGACCGACACCCTACGAGCAGTACTTC. Translated, it gives CASSEGPTPYEQYF. Variable domain in full (rest from reference TRBV2 and TRBJ2-7): EPEVTQTPSHQVTQMGQEVILRCVPISNHLYFYWYRQILGQKVEFLVSFYNNEISEKSEIFDDQFSVERPDGSNFTLKIRSTKLEDSAMYFCASSEGPTPYEQYFGPGTRLTVT.